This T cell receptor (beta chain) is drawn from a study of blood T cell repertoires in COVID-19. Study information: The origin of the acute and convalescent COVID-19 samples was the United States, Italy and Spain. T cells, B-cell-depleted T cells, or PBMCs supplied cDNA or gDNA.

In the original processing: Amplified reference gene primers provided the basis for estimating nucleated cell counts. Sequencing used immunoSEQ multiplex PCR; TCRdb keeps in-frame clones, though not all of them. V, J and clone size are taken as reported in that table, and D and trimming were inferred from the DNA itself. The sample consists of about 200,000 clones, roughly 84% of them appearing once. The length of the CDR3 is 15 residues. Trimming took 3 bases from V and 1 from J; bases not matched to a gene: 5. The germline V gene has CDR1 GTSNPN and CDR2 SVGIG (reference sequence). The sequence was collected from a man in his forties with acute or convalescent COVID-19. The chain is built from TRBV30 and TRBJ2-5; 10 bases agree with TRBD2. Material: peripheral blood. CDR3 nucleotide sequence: TGTGCCTGGAGACCCGGACTAGCGGTCCAAGAGACCCAGTACTTC. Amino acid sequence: CAWRPGLAVQETQYF. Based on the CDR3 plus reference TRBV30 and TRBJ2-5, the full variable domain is SQTIHQWPATLVQPVGSPLSLECTVEGTSNPNLYWYRQAAGRGLQLLFYSVGIGQISSEVPQNLSASRPQDRQFILSSKKLLLSDSGFYLCAWRPGLAVQETQYFGPGTRLLVL.